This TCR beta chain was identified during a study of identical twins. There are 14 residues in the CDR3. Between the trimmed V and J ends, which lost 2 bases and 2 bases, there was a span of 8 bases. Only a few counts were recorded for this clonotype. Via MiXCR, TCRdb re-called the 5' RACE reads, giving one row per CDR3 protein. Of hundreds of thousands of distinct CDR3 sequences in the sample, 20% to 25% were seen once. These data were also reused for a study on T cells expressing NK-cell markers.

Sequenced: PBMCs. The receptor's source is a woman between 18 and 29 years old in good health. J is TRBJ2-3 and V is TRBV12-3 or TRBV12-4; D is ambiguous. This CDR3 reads CASSLRSYTDTQYF. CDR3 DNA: TGTGCCAGCAGTTTAAGGTCTTACACAGATACGCAGTATTTT.